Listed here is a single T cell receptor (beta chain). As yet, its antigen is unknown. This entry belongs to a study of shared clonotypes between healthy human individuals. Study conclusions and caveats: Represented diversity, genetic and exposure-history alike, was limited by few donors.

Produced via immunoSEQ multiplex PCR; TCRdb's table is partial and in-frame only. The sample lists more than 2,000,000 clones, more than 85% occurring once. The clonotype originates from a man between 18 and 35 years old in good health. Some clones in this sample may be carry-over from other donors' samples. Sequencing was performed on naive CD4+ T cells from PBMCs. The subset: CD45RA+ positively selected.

CDR3: CASSKRSVKNIQYF. The CDR3, as DNA: TGTGCCAGCAGCAAACGGTCGGTTAAAAACATTCAGTACTTC. The rearrangement uses TRBV21-1 and TRBJ2-4; the table assigns TRBD2, which was not confirmed against the DNA. TRBV21-1 is reported as a pseudogene. There are 14 residues in the CDR3.